The T cell receptor (beta chain) described here comes from a study of PD-1 blockade in classical Hodgkin lymphoma. Sequenced by immunoSEQ multiplex PCR; TCRdb stores in-frame clones only, minus some. The sample has around 50,000 clones; around 93% are singletons. The patients all showed relapse after autologous stem cell transplantation, while their brentuximab vedotin exposure varied. The V end was cut by 4 bases, the J end by 3 bases, with 9 bases between. Germline lookup yields CDR1 MRHNA and CDR2 SNTAGT. The CDR3 totals 13 residues. Specimen: peripheral blood mononuclear cells (PBMCs), collected before the second cycle of nivolumab. This clonotype was obtained from a human donor with classical Hodgkin lymphoma. The chain combines TRBV6-4 with TRBJ1-1, with D maybe TRBD1 (5 bases). CDR3 coding DNA: TGTGCCAGCAGTGTTTCCAGGGACACTGAAGCTTTCTTT. This codes for CASSVSRDTEAFF.